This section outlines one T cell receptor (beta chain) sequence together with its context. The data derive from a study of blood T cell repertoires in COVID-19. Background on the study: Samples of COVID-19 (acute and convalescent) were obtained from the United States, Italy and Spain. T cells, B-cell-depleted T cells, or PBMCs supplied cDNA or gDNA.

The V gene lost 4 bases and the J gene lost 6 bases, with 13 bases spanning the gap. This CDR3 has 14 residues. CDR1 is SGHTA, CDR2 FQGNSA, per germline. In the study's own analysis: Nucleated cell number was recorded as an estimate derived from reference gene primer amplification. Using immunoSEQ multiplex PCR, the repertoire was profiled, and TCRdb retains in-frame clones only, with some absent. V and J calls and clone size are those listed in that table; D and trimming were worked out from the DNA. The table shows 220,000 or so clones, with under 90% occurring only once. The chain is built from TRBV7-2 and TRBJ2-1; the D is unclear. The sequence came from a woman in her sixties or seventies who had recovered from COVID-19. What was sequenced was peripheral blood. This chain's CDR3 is CASSWAVEGNEQFF. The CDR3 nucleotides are TGTGCCAGCAGCTGGGCAGTAGAAGGCAATGAGCAGTTCTTC.